Listed below are T cell receptor beta chains from one sample, sequenced in a study of blood T cell repertoires in COVID-19. Assay used: immunoSEQ multiplex PCR; TCRdb lists only in-frame clones, some missing. The data hold 50,000 or so clones, with approximately 83% observed a single time. The sequenced material came from peripheral blood. Every receptor here comes from a man aged 65-85 years with acute or convalescent COVID-19. Each CDR3 is given without its conserved first and last residue. Fields, in order: J gene, clone size, CDR3 length, V gene, CDR3 protein. Clone size is given for some rows only: seen once, a few or many times, or a class if the clone is expanded.

TRBJ1-6,-,13,TRBV19,ASSTQGARGSPLH
TRBJ2-3,-,13,TRBV7-8,ASSAPGQRTDTQY
TRBJ1-2,-,12,TRBV11-2,ASSLQGENYGYT
TRBJ1-1,few,12,TRBV6-5,ASGAGPMNTEAF
TRBJ1-1,-,11,TRBV19,ASRPGWNTEAF
TRBJ1-1,-,9,TRBV28,ASSLTGEAF
TRBJ2-2,-,16,TRBV5-1,ASSLAWRQGRNTGELF
TRBJ2-7,few,11,TRBV6-5,ASRKDRVYEQY
TRBJ1-1,-,14,TRBV5-1,ASSLASGVGDTEAF
TRBJ1-1,-,10,TRBV2,ASSESDRAAF
TRBJ1-2,-,13,TRBV27,ASSSLTGSSYGYT
TRBJ2-1,-,11,TRBV12-3/TRBV12-4,ASSSGEYGEQF
TRBJ1-1,few,13,TRBV5-1,ASSLGTGMNTEAF
TRBJ1-1,-,13,TRBV5-1,ASSVSGTSNTEAF
TRBJ2-2,once,13,TRBV19,ASRTGQGLTGELF
TRBJ2-7,-,13,TRBV6-2/TRBV6-3,ASSFEQGAWYEQY
TRBJ2-7,-,11,TRBV12-3/TRBV12-4,ASSWDRQDEQY
TRBJ1-2,-,11,TRBV18,ASSLPDTDGYT
TRBJ1-6,-,13,TRBV28,ASSFGTGANSPLH
TRBJ1-4,-,13,TRBV6-5,ASRSTGGWNEKLF
TRBJ2-7,few,12,TRBV27,ASSLLGQKYEQY
TRBJ2-6,-,15,TRBV7-2,ASSLRPVPTGANVLT
TRBJ1-2,-,13,TRBV25-1,ASSEFGNRDYGYT
TRBJ1-1,-,11,TRBV9,ASSVASRTEAF
TRBJ2-5,-,10,TRBV21-1,ASISVQETQY
TRBJ2-3,-,11,TRBV5-4,ASRVGRADTQY
TRBJ1-4,-,14,TRBV6-2/TRBV6-3,ASSRLAARLLEKLF
TRBJ1-2,-,10,TRBV28,ASSSGRHGYT